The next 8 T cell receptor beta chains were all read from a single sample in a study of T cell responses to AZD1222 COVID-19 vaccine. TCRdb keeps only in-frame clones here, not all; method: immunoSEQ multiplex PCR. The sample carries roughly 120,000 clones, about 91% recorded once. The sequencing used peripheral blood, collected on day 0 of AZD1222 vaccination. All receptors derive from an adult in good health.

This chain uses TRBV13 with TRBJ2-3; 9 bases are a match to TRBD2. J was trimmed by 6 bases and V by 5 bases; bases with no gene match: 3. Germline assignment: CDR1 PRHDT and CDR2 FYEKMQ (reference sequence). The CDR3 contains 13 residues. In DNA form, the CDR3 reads TGTGCCAGCAGCCCCAGCGGGGGGGATACGCAGTATTTT. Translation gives CASSPSGGDTQYF.

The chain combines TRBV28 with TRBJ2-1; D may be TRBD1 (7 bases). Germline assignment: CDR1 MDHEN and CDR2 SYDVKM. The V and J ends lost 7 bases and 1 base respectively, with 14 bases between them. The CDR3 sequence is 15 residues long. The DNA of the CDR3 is TGTGCCAGCACCAGGGGGGACAGATCCTACAATGAGCAGTTCTTC. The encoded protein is CASTRGDRSYNEQFF.

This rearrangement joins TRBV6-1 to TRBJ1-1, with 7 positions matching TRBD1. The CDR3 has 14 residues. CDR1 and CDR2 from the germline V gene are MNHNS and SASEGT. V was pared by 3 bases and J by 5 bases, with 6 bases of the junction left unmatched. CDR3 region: CASSERTGDTEAFF. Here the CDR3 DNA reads TGTGCCAGCAGTGAGAGAACAGGGGATACTGAAGCTTTCTTT.

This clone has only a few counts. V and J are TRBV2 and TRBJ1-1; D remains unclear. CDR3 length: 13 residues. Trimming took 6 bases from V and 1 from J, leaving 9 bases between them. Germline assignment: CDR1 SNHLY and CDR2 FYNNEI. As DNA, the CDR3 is TGTGCCAGCAGGGTTTCTGGGAACACTGAAGCTTTCTTT. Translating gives CASRVSGNTEAFF.

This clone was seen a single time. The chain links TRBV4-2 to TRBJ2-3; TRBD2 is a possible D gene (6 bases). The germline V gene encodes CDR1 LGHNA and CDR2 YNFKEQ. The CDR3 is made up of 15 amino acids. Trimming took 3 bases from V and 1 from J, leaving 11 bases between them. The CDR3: CASSQGGTGTDTQYF. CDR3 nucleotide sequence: TGTGCCAGCAGCCAGGGAGGTACGGGCACAGATACGCAGTATTTT.

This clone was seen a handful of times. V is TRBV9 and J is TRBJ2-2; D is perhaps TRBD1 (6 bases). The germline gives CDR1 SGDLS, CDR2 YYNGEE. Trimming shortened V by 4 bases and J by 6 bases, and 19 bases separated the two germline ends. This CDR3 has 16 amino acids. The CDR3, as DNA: TGTGCCAGCAGCCCCCAAGGGGGAGTAATTCCCGGGGAGCTGTTTTTT. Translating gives CASSPQGGVIPGELFF.

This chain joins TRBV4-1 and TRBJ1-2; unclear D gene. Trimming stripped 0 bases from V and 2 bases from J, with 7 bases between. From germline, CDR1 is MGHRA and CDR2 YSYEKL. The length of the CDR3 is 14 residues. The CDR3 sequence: CASSQELGNYGYTF. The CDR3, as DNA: TGCGCCAGCAGCCAAGAACTGGGAAACTATGGCTACACCTTC.

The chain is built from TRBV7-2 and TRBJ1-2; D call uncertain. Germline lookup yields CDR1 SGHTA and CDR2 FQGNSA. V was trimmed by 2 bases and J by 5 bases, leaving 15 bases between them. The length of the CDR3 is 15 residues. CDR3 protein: CASSLRPGLGYGYTF. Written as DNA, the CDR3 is TGTGCCAGCAGCTTACGACCGGGCCTGGGTTATGGCTACACCTTC.